A single sample is the source of the 29 T cell receptor beta chains below, sequenced in a study of T cell repertoires in aging, cancer and after chemotherapy. A mixed TRB-A/B primer pool amplified rearranged TRB by multiplex touch-down PCR. TCRdb called the multiplex PCR reads again in MiXCR, with one record for every CDR3 protein. The data contain 1,200 to 1,500 distinct CDR3 sequences, under 70% of them seen just once; the ten biggest clones take up around 67%. TCR beta rearrangements were amplified from peripheral blood genomic DNA. Specimen: blood. All receptors come from a human donor with a blood cancer.

This clonotype showed up just once. The chain combines TRBV6-5 with TRBJ2-3, with TRBD2 as a possible D gene (6 bases). The CDR3 is 13 amino acids. The germline CDR1 and CDR2 sequences are MNHEY and SVGAGI. The V end lost 4 bases, the J end lost 4 bases, and 9 bases lay between the germline ends. The CDR3 region is CASSFGSADTQYF. The CDR3 DNA is TGTGCCAGCAGTTTCGGGAGCGCAGATACGCAGTATTTT.

The DNA for the CDR3 is TGTGCCAGCAGCTTCAGACTAGCGGGAGGGTGGGAGACCCAGTACTTC. Translated: CASSFRLAGGWETQYF. The V and J genes are TRBV6-5 and TRBJ2-5, with TRBD2 matching 14 bases. V lost 6 bases, J lost 5 bases, and 8 bases stayed unmatched. CDR1 is MNHEY, CDR2 SVGAGI, per germline. The length of the CDR3 is 16 residues.

The rearrangement uses TRBV30 and TRBJ1-2; D perhaps matches TRBD1 (6 bases). Looked up from germline, CDR1 is GTSNPN and CDR2 is SVGIG (reference sequence). This CDR3 spans 12 amino acids. V lost 5 bases and J 4 bases, leaving 11 bases between the germline ends. CDR3 region: CAWQQGSYGYTF. Here the CDR3 DNA reads TGTGCCTGGCAACAGGGAAGCTATGGCTACACCTTC.

In its sample, this clonotype was seen once. The gene calls are TRBV5-4 and TRBJ2-1; 9 bases align to TRBD2. Germline CDR1 and CDR2: SGHNT and YYREEE (reference sequence). Trimming at V came to 4 bases and at J to 7 bases, leaving 9 bases not matched to a gene. The CDR3 runs to 15 residues. In DNA form, the CDR3 reads TGTGCCAGCAGCAATAGCGGGGGCGCGGGAAATGAGCAGTTCTTC. This encodes CASSNSGGAGNEQFF.

This chain connects TRBV12-3 or TRBV12-4 to TRBJ2-1, with 8 bases that match TRBD1. The V gene end was trimmed by 5 bases and the J gene end by 9 bases; junction bases not matched to a gene: 3. The length of the CDR3 is 12 residues. The DNA of the CDR3 is TGTGCCAGCAGTGTACAGGGGGGTGAGCAGTTCTTC. This sequence encodes CASSVQGGEQFF.

This chain connects TRBV6-5 to TRBJ2-5; 8 bases map to TRBD1. Germline CDR1 and CDR2: MNHEY and SVGAGI. This CDR3 region has 16 residues. The V and J ends lost 5 bases and 5 bases, in that order; junction bases with no gene match: 13. CDR3: CASSQLDRAMSETQYF. The CDR3 nucleotides are TGTGCCAGCAGTCAGTTGGACAGGGCAATGTCGGAGACCCAGTACTTC.

The rearrangement joins TRBV12-3 or TRBV12-4 to TRBJ2-7, with TRBD2 matching over 7 bases. Unmatched junction bases numbered 9, after V lost 5 bases and J lost 2 bases. CDR3 size: 15 residues. The chain's CDR3 is CASSEWEGWTYEQYF. As DNA, the CDR3 is TGTGCCAGCAGTGAATGGGAGGGATGGACCTACGAGCAGTACTTC.

This clonotype was detected a few times. The V call is TRBV6-6, the J call TRBJ2-7; 8 bases fit TRBD2. V was clipped by 9 bases and J by 6 bases; unmatched bases: 7. The germline CDR1 and CDR2 sequences are MNHNY and SVGAGI (reference sequence). The CDR3 is 12 residues long. The CDR3 coding sequence is TGTGCCAGTACCGGACTAGCTCGCGAGCAGTACTTC. Amino acid sequence: CASTGLAREQYF.

This chain links TRBV12-3 or TRBV12-4 with TRBJ2-2; no firm D call. CDR3 length equals 15 residues. V shed 3 bases and J shed 1 base, with 9 bases lying between them. The DNA of the CDR3 is TGTGCCAGCAGTTTGTGGAGAGGGAACACCGGGGAGCTGTTTTTT. Amino acids: CASSLWRGNTGELFF.

This clonotype showed up just a few times. The chain carries TRBV15 and TRBJ1-2; D uncertain. V gave up 1 base and J gave up 4 bases, with 7 bases separating them. Germline CDR1 and CDR2: LNHNV and YYDKDF (reference sequence). The CDR3 runs 13 residues. CDR3 DNA sequence: TGTGCCACCAGCAGAGGTGGAACCTATGGCTACACCTTC. Its translation is CATSRGGTYGYTF.

V usage is TRBV19 and J usage is TRBJ2-3; no clear D. The germline V and J ends were trimmed by 5 bases and 5 bases, with 14 bases remaining between them. The germline gives CDR1 LNHDA, CDR2 SQIVND (reference sequence). This CDR3 spans 14 amino acids. This chain's CDR3 is CASSLQLSLDTQYF. DNA of the CDR3: TGTGCCAGTAGTCTGCAGCTGTCATTAGATACGCAGTATTTT.

The chain couples TRBV30 to TRBJ1-2; a weak D match, TRBD1 (5 bases). Trimming cost V 0 bases and J 5 bases, with 16 bases left between them. Per the germline V gene, CDR1 is GTSNPN and CDR2 is SVGIG (reference sequence). The CDR3 has 15 residues. The CDR3 DNA sequence: TGTGCCTGGAGTGTACAGTATCGGGGGAGGTATGGCTACACCTTC. Its translation: CAWSVQYRGRYGYTF.

This clonotype was observed a handful of times. The V call is TRBV12-3 or TRBV12-4, the J call TRBJ2-7; D is perhaps TRBD1 or TRBD2 (5 bases each). This CDR3 has 11 residues. V lost 1 base to trimming and J lost 8 bases, with 6 bases between them. The CDR3 DNA reads as TGTGCCAGCAGTTTAGGGGGACAGCAGTACTTC. It yields the protein CASSLGGQQYF.

This sequence joins TRBV5-5 and TRBJ2-2; 9 bases align to TRBD1. V was clipped by 4 bases and J by 6 bases; unmatched bases: 7. This CDR3 comprises 15 residues. In germline, CDR1 is SGHKS, CDR2 YYEKEE (reference sequence). CDR3 residues: CASSVDRGMPGELFF. Here the CDR3 DNA reads TGTGCCAGCAGCGTAGACAGGGGGATGCCCGGGGAGCTGTTTTTT.

A few counts support this clonotype. V is TRBV30 and J is TRBJ2-5, with 9 bases identical to TRBD2. With V trimmed by 6 bases and J by 5 bases, 13 bases remained unmatched. The CDR3 spans 15 residues. CDR1 is GTSNPN and CDR2 is SVGIG in the germline V gene (reference sequence). Here the CDR3 reads CACAQASGMGETQYF. CDR3 nucleotides: TGTGCCTGCGCCCAGGCTAGCGGGATGGGGGAGACCCAGTACTTC.

This clonotype was observed a handful of times. The rearrangement joins TRBV29-1 to TRBJ2-5; D is unclear. This CDR3 region has 12 residues. Per germline, CDR1 SQVTM and CDR2 ANQGSEA. V was shortened by 5 bases and J by 1 base, with 8 bases between the two germline ends. This chain's CDR3 is CSVRPTQETQYF. CDR3 sequence (DNA): TGCAGCGTTCGGCCAACCCAAGAGACCCAGTACTTC.

This clonotype was found a few times. The chain employs TRBV7-9 and TRBJ2-1; TRBD1 is a possible D gene (6 bases). The CDR3 contains 16 residues. V shed 4 bases and J shed 1 base, with 14 bases lying between them. CDR1 and CDR2 from the germline V gene are SEHNR and FQNEAQ (reference sequence). The CDR3 region is CASSSSLDSSYNEQFF. The DNA of the CDR3 is TGTGCCAGCAGCTCCTCCTTGGACAGTTCCTACAATGAGCAGTTCTTC.

V gene TRBV5-6 combines with J gene TRBJ2-6; tentative D call: TRBD2 (6 bases). The V end was cut by 3 bases, the J end by 4 bases, with 14 bases between. Germline values: CDR1 SGHDT, CDR2 YYEEEE. The CDR3 totals 16 residues. The CDR3 DNA is TGTGCCAGCAGCTCGGGGGTAGCCTCGGGGGCCAACGTCCTGACTTTC. The encoded protein is CASSSGVASGANVLTF.

This chain connects TRBV6-5 to TRBJ2-7, with 8 bases matching TRBD1. The V segment lost 8 bases and the J segment 2 bases; nucleotides outside the gene matches: 17. The CDR3 loop spans 17 amino acids. Germline V lookup: CDR1 MNHEY, CDR2 SVGAGI. DNA for the CDR3: TGTGCCAGCTCACCACTGCCCCCGGGACAGGTAACCTACGAGCAGTACTTC. This encodes CASSPLPPGQVTYEQYF.

The count of this clonotype is one. The chain joins TRBV6-1 to TRBJ2-3; D uncertain. The CDR3 runs 15 residues. V lost 6 bases to trimming and J lost 4 bases, with 17 bases between them. Germline CDR1 MNHNS, CDR2 SASEGT. CDR3: CASRGNSVSADTQYF. CDR3 sequence (DNA): TGTGCCAGCAGGGGTAATAGTGTTTCCGCAGATACGCAGTATTTT.

Note on this clonotype: Its ends do not fully match the called genes, so a read error is possible. This chain links TRBV6-4 with TRBJ1-2; D is undetermined. Germline CDR1 MRHNA, CDR2 SNTAGT. CDR3 length: 12 amino acids. DNA of the CDR3: TGTGGCAGCCGCAGGTTAGGCTATGGCTACACCTTC. Its protein is CGSRRLGYGYTF.

The rearrangement links TRBV29-1 to TRBJ2-5, with D perhaps being TRBD1 or TRBD2 (7 bases each). CDR3 size: 16 residues. The V gene's germline CDR1 is SQVTM and CDR2 ANQGSEA. The V gene lost 7 bases and the J gene lost 3 bases, with 24 bases spanning the gap. This CDR3 is CSALQGRGGAKETQYF. The CDR3 nucleotides are TGCAGCGCACTACAGGGGAGGGGAGGGGCGAAAGAGACCCAGTACTTC.

The CDR3 sequence: CAWRRLGRYEQYF. The DNA of the CDR3 is TGTGCCTGGAGAAGATTGGGACGGTACGAGCAGTACTTC. V and J are TRBV30 and TRBJ2-7, with D perhaps assigned TRBD1 or TRBD2 (5 bases each). The length of the CDR3 is 13 residues. The ends were cut back, 3 bases at V and 4 bases at J, with 13 bases in the middle. In germline, CDR1 is GTSNPN, CDR2 SVGIG (reference sequence).

This clonotype has only a few counts. The rearrangement links TRBV19 to TRBJ2-7, with 10 nucleotides matching TRBD1. The CDR3 contains 14 residues. V shed 7 bases and J 5 bases; nucleotides not matched to a gene: 8. Germline V gene lookup returns CDR1 LNHDA and CDR2 SQIVND (reference sequence). The CDR3 DNA sequence: TGTGCCAGTAATCGCGGGACAGGGGAGGACGAGCAGTACTTC. Its protein product is CASNRGTGEDEQYF.

This clonotype was seen just once. At one end the junction does not follow the germline gene, possibly because of a read error. This chain joins TRBV6-5 and TRBJ2-7; TRBD1 agrees at 8 bases. The CDR3 is made up of 16 amino acids. CDR1 is MNHEY, CDR2 SVGAGI, per germline. The CDR3 loop is CAISGGGQGADYEQYF. The CDR3 nucleotides read TGTGCCATCAGTGGGGGCGGGCAGGGGGCGGACTACGAGCAGTACTTC.

With regard to this clonotype: One end of the junction fails to match germline, which may point to a read error. The V gene is TRBV30, the J gene TRBJ1-6; D uncertain. The CDR3 consists of 16 residues. CDR1 GTSNPN and CDR2 SVGIG come from the germline V gene (reference sequence). The CDR3 protein is CDWSVRVLRDNSPLHF. The CDR3 nucleotides read TGTGACTGGAGTGTAAGGGTGCTACGGGATAATTCACCCCTCCACTTT.

This clonotype was detected once. The conserved phenylalanine or tryptophan normally closing the CDR3 is absent here, so this likely arose from a read error. The rearrangement links TRBV6-5 to TRBJ1-2; TRBD1 is a possible D gene (6 bases). V lost 3 bases, J lost 0 bases, and 17 bases lay in between. Germline CDR1 MNHEY, CDR2 SVGAGI. The CDR3 is made up of 17 amino acids. In DNA form, the CDR3 reads TGTGCCAGCAGTTATGGGGCAACAGGGACGGCTAACTATGGCTACACCTCC. Protein: CASSYGATGTANYGYTS.

The chain uses TRBV6-5 and TRBJ2-5; perhaps D is TRBD1 or TRBD2 (5 bases each). The CDR3 contains 13 residues. Germline V gives CDR1 MNHEY, CDR2 SVGAGI. V gave up 6 bases and J gave up 10 bases, with 18 bases separating them. CDR3 loop: CASSYRDDVGQYF. The CDR3 bases are TGTGCCAGCAGCTACCGGGACGACGTGGGCCAGTACTTC.

V is TRBV29-1 and J is TRBJ2-1, with D tentatively TRBD1 (6 bases). The V end was cut by 6 bases, the J end by 9 bases, with 15 bases between. The germline gives CDR1 SQVTM, CDR2 ANQGSEA. The length of the CDR3 is 12 residues. In DNA, the CDR3 is TGCAGCGTCTTGCCAGGGGCGGGTGAGCAGTTCTTC. Translation: CSVLPGAGEQFF.